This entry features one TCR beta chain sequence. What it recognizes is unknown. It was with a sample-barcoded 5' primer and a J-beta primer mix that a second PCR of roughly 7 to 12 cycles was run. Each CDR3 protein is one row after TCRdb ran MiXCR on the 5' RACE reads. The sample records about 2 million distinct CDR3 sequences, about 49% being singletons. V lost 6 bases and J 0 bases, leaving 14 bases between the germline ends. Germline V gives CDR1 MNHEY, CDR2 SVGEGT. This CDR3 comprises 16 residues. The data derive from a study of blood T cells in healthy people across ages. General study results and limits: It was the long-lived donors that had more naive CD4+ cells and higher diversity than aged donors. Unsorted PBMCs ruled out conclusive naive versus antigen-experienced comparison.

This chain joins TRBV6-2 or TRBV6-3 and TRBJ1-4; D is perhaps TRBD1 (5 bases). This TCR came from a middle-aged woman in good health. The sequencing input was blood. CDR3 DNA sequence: TGTGCCAGCAGACGCAGGGAAACGACAACTAATGAAAAACTGTTTTTT. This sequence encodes CASRRRETTTNEKLFF.